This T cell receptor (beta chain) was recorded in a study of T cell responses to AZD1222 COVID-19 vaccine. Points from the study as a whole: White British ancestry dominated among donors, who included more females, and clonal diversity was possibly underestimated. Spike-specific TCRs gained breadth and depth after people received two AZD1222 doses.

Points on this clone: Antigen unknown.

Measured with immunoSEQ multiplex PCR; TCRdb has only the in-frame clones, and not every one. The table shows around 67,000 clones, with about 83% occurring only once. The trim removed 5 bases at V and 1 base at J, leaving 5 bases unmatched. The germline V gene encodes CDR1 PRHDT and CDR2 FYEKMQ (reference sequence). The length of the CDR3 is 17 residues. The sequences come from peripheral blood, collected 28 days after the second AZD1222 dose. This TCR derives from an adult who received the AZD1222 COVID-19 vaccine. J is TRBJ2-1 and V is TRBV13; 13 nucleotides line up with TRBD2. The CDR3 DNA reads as TGTGCCAGCAGCCTGGGGACTAGCGGGACTTCCTACAATGAGCAGTTCTTC. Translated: CASSLGTSGTSYNEQFF.